The entry that follows covers one TCR beta chain sequence. Expressed TCRB transcripts were sequenced, since all the RNA that had been isolated was reverse transcribed. The data were produced by immunoSEQ multiplex PCR, yet TCRdb's version contains in-frame clones alone and is incomplete. The repertoire holds around 140,000 clones, with roughly 9.3% as singletons. This specimen belongs to a study of beta chain features in type 1 diabetes. The V gene lost 0 bases and the J gene lost 1 base, with 8 bases spanning the gap. The CDR3 loop spans 15 amino acids. The germline CDR1 and CDR2 sequences are KGHSH and LQKENI.

Sequenced material: central memory CD4+ T cells from blood. V is TRBV18 and J is TRBJ2-3, with a weak D call TRBD2 (5 bases). The TCR sequence derives from a woman aged 35 to 49 in good health. CDR3 amino acids: CASSPPVRGTDTQYF. In DNA, the CDR3 is TGTGCCAGCTCACCACCCGTGAGGGGCACAGATACGCAGTATTTT.